These T cell receptor beta chains were read from a single sample in a study of tumor-infiltrating lymphocytes in oesophageal squamous cell carcinoma. TCRdb analysed the PCR reads with MiXCR anew, one entry per CDR3 protein. This sample has 15,000 to 20,000 distinct CDR3 sequences, with approximately 43% found just once. Sequenced sample: blood. All receptors derive from a female donor with esophageal squamous cell carcinoma. CDR3s include the opening cysteine and the closing phenylalanine or tryptophan. Each record gives: D gene, J gene, V gene, clone size, CDR3 protein, CDR3 DNA. The D gene is left open where the match is weak. A clone size is listed for some rows: how often the clone was seen (once, few, many), or a class if it is expanded.

TRBD2 | TRBJ2-1 | TRBV4-2 | many | CASSHGGSSYEQFF | TGTGCCAGCAGCCACGGGGGGAGCTCCTACGAGCAGTTCTTC
NA | TRBJ2-7 | TRBV7-6 | NA | CASSLGASVAYEQYF | TGTGCCAGCAGCTTAGGGGCTAGCGTAGCCTACGAGCAGTACTTC
NA | TRBJ2-7 | TRBV7-6 | once | CASSLLLGNSYEQYF | TGTGCCAGCAGCTTACTGCTCGGCAACTCCTACGAGCAGTACTTC
TRBD1 | TRBJ2-2 | TRBV7-8 | NA | CASSPRTGRTTGELFF | TGTGCCAGCAGCCCGCGGACAGGGCGGACCACCGGGGAGCTGTTTTTT
NA | TRBJ1-2 | TRBV12-3/TRBV12-4 | medium-sized | CASSSGIYGYTF | TGTGCCAGCAGTTCCGGGATCTATGGCTACACCTTC
TRBD1 | TRBJ1-6 | TRBV28 | NA | CASSFRGDSPLHF | TGTGCCAGCAGTTTCAGGGGGGATTCACCCCTCCACTTT
TRBD1 | TRBJ1-6 | TRBV28 | many | CASIQRQGVNSPLHF | TGTGCCAGCATCCAGAGACAGGGGGTCAATTCACCCCTCCACTTT
NA | TRBJ2-3 | TRBV4-3 | once | CASSVRTTSTDTQYF | TGCGCCAGCAGCGTTCGGACTACTAGCACAGATACGCAGTATTTT
TRBD2 | TRBJ2-1 | TRBV7-2 | once | CASSPFRREVEQFF | TGTGCCAGCAGCCCCTTTAGGCGGGAGGTGGAGCAGTTCTTC
NA | TRBJ2-7 | TRBV6-6 | NA | CASSYSISASYEQYF | TGTGCCAGCAGTTACTCGATTTCTGCCTCCTACGAGCAGTACTTC
TRBD1 | TRBJ1-5 | TRBV6-1 | many | CASSDDRVQPQHF | TGTGCCAGCAGTGACGACAGGGTTCAGCCCCAGCATTTT
NA | TRBJ2-7 | TRBV28 | NA | CASSLGGSTYNEQYF | TGTGCCAGCAGTTTAGGAGGGAGCACCTACAATGAGCAGTACTTC
NA | TRBJ2-4 | TRBV7-2 | NA | CASSSKLVSNEQYF | TGTGCCAGCAGCTCTAAACTAGTGAGCAATGAGCAGTACTTC
NA | TRBJ2-7 | TRBV7-6 | NA | CASSLWGKLSSYEQYF | TGTGCCAGCAGCTTATGGGGCAAACTCTCCTCCTACGAGCAGTACTTC
TRBD1 | TRBJ2-7 | TRBV11-1 | NA | CASSTYGQGADEQYF | TGTGCCAGCAGCACCTATGGACAGGGGGCGGACGAGCAGTACTTC
TRBD1 | TRBJ1-2 | TRBV7-9 | NA | CASSMDGRQGALGYTF | TGTGCCAGCAGCATGGACGGAAGACAGGGGGCGCTTGGCTACACCTTC
TRBD2 | TRBJ2-3 | TRBV25-1 | medium-sized | CASSFGGGEADF | TGTGCCAGCAGTTTCGGCGGGGGGGAGGCAGATTTT
NA | TRBJ1-4 | TRBV7-9 | few | CASSGDPGEKLFF | TGTGCCAGCAGCGGAGACCCGGGGGAAAAACTGTTTTTT
NA | TRBJ2-2 | TRBV7-3 | NA | CASSLRPTGELFF | TGTGCCAGCAGCTTAAGGCCCACCGGGGAGCTGTTTTTT
NA | TRBJ2-1 | TRBV11-2 | NA | CASSHRVGEQFF | TGTGCCAGCAGCCACAGGGTGGGTGAGCAGTTCTTC
NA | TRBJ1-1 | TRBV5-1 | many | CASRSSGTVNTEAFF | TGCGCCAGTCGTTCTTCCGGGACGGTGAACACTGAAGCTTTCTTT
NA | TRBJ2-3 | TRBV30 | few | CAWSVGQLNTQYF | TGTGCCTGGAGTGTGGGGCAGCTGAATACGCAGTATTTT
TRBD1 | TRBJ2-7 | TRBV5-1 | few | CASSIGTGATYEQYF | TGCGCCAGCAGCATAGGGACAGGGGCAACCTACGAGCAGTACTTC
NA | TRBJ2-1 | TRBV6-2/TRBV6-3 | NA | CASSTSGPRAADTQFF | TGTGCCAGCAGTACCTCCGGGCCCCGGGCCGCAGATACGCAGTTCTTC
TRBD2 | TRBJ2-7 | TRBV27 | NA | CASIRSSGGPAYEQYF | TGTGCCAGCATTCGCTCAAGCGGGGGGCCAGCCTACGAGCAGTACTTC
TRBD2 | TRBJ2-5 | TRBV28 | many | CASSLWASGRGNEQYF | TGTGCCAGCAGTTTATGGGCTAGCGGGAGGGGCAATGAGCAGTACTTC
NA | TRBJ2-7 | TRBV6-6 | few | CASSSGAHGELYF | TGTGCCAGCAGTTCTGGTGCCCACGGGGAGCTGTACTTC
NA | TRBJ2-7 | TRBV12-3/TRBV12-4 | NA | CASSFVPSDEQYF | TGTGCCAGCAGTTTTGTCCCGAGTGACGAGCAGTACTTC
NA | TRBJ2-1 | TRBV6-4 | NA | CASSDGNRYNEQFF | TGTGCCAGCAGTGACGGGAACAGATACAATGAGCAGTTCTTC
NA | TRBJ2-3 | TRBV10-3 | many | CAIRRGAGTDTQYF | TGTGCCATCCGCCGGGGGGCGGGCACAGATACGCAGTATTTT
TRBD2 | TRBJ2-5 | TRBV2 | many | CANHPTSGQETQYF | TGTGCCAACCACCCGACTAGCGGGCAAGAGACCCAGTACTTC
NA | TRBJ2-2 | TRBV7-8 | NA | CASRGLTGELFF | TGTGCCAGCAGGGGGCTAACCGGGGAGCTGTTTTTT
TRBD2 | TRBJ2-5 | TRBV4-2 | many | CASSQAGVETQYF | TGTGCCAGCAGCCAGGCGGGGGTAGAGACCCAGTACTTC
TRBD2 | TRBJ2-7 | TRBV7-1 | NA | CASSTGGGWDTQYF | TGTGCCAGCAGCACTGGGGGGGGATGGGATACGCAGTACTTC
NA | TRBJ2-7 | TRBV12-3/TRBV12-4 | NA | CASSNPVYTDTQYF | TGTGCCAGCAGTAACCCCGTCTACACAGATACGCAGTACTTC
TRBD2 | TRBJ2-5 | TRBV7-2 | NA | CASSLEFTSGRTQYF | TGTGCCAGCAGCTTAGAATTTACTAGCGGACGGACCCAGTACTTC
NA | TRBJ2-7 | TRBV6-9 | once | CASSPLVGGGGRPSSYEQYF | TGTGCCAGCAGTCCCCTGGTCGGAGGTGGCGGGCGCCCTAGCTCCTACGAGCAGTACTTC